These 15 T cell receptor beta chains came from one sample sequenced in a study of regulatory T cells in long-lasting Graves disease (dated by TCRdb to the early 2020s). According to the study, the label for this sample's time point signals: newly diagnosed GD, antithyroid drugs for less than 3 months. For both TCR sequencing and RNA sequencing, RNA was extracted from PBMCs in TRIzol. Libraries were constructed by multiplex PCR. The sequencing machine was an Illumina HiSeq 4000. iRepertoire HTBI primers and Arm-PCR amplification of CDR3 regions were used to construct TCR beta libraries. TCRdb redid the processing of the public reads, applying fastp at Q25 and MiXCR, and retained in-frame beta chains. Each CDR3 protein gets just one entry, which takes the most common genes and DNA from the rows behind it. The sample profile shows about 530,000 distinct CDR3 sequences; roughly 16% of them were found once. Roughly 25% of the sample belongs to the ten largest clones.

Another study also made use of these data, one on T cells in Graves' hyperthyroidism and ophthalmopathy.

The sample in question was peripheral blood mononuclear cells (PBMCs), obtained at new diagnosis, from a patient treated with antithyroid drugs. The origin of the receptors is a woman aged 35-60 years with Graves disease. Donor details come from another sample of the same person, matched by shared clones.

This clonotype was seen more than once but under ten times. The V and J genes are TRBV29-1 and TRBJ2-1; 8 nucleotides match TRBD1. This CDR3 is 14 amino acids long. Trimming at V came to 2 bases and at J to 7 bases, leaving 7 bases not matched to a gene. Per germline, CDR1 SQVTM and CDR2 ANQGSEA. CDR3 residues: CSVESQGAWNEQFF. In nucleotides, the CDR3 is TGCAGCGTTGAATCTCAGGGGGCATGGAATGAGCAGTTCTTC.

The chain recombines TRBV6-1 with TRBJ1-3; no firm D call. Trimming stripped 4 bases from V and 0 bases from J, with 10 bases between. The CDR3 sequence is 15 residues long. The V gene's germline CDR1 is MNHNS and CDR2 SASEGT. CDR3 DNA: TGTGCCAGCAGTGCAGGAGGTACCTCTGGAAACACCATATATTTT. Its translation is CASSAGGTSGNTIYF.

There are many counts of this clonotype. The V call is TRBV11-3, the J call TRBJ2-1, with TRBD2 as a possible D gene (7 bases). The CDR3 runs 17 residues. Germline-derived CDR1 and CDR2 are SGHNT and YENEEA. V was shortened by 4 bases and J by 4 bases, with 20 bases between the two germline ends. The CDR3: CASSSNRAEGGYNEQFF. The CDR3 nucleotides are TGTGCCAGCAGCTCAAACCGGGCCGAGGGGGGGTACAATGAGCAGTTCTTC.

The chain carries TRBV13 and TRBJ1-1; maybe TRBD1 (6 bases). The V gene's germline CDR1 is PRHDT and CDR2 FYEKMQ (reference sequence). The CDR3 loop spans 16 amino acids. Trimming took 4 bases from V and 6 from J, leaving 21 bases between them. The CDR3 spells CASSSPTQGVGPEAFF. CDR3 sequence (DNA): TGTGCCAGCAGCTCGCCTACACAGGGTGTGGGGCCTGAAGCTTTCTTT.

This clonotype was seen many times. This CDR3 reads CASSLQGLTQYF. In DNA form, the CDR3 reads TGTGCCAGCAGCTTGCAGGGGCTTACGCAGTATTTT. The J gene is TRBJ2-3, the V gene TRBV12-3 or TRBV12-4, with D maybe TRBD1 (6 bases). Trimming shortened V by 6 bases and J by 8 bases, and 12 bases separated the two germline ends. The CDR3 is 12 residues long.

The chain carries TRBV6-2 or TRBV6-3 and TRBJ1-5; no firm D call. Germline V gene lookup returns CDR1 MNHEY and CDR2 SVGEGT. This CDR3 has 16 residues. V was shortened by 4 bases and J by 7 bases, with 20 bases between the two germline ends. This CDR3 reads CASSSPNSNLGQPQHF. CDR3 DNA sequence: TGTGCCAGCAGTTCCCCTAACTCCAATCTGGGACAGCCCCAGCATTTT.

This clonotype was counted between two and nine times. The genes are TRBV7-9 and TRBJ1-2; D is perhaps TRBD1 (6 bases). Trimming shortened V by 5 bases and J by 5 bases, and 15 bases separated the two germline ends. Germline V gene data show CDR1 as SEHNR and CDR2 as FQNEAQ (reference sequence). This CDR3 is 14 amino acids long. CDR3 in DNA: TGTGCCAGCAGCCCCAGACAGGTTGAGTATGGCTACACCTTC. Encoded protein: CASSPRQVEYGYTF.

The V and J genes are TRBV7-2 and TRBJ1-2; D possibly corresponds to TRBD1 (6 bases). The CDR3 has 14 residues. The germline CDR1 and CDR2 sequences are SGHTA and FQGNSA. The V end lost 7 bases, the J end lost 8 bases, and 20 bases lay between the germline ends. For the CDR3, the DNA is TGTGCCAGCACCTTGGGGGGCAGTTTTGTGGGCTACACCTTC. Its translation is CASTLGGSFVGYTF.

This clonotype was recorded at least ten times. The rearrangement uses TRBV7-9 and TRBJ1-1; D is unclear. The germline V gene encodes CDR1 SEHNR and CDR2 FQNEAQ (reference sequence). V shed 1 base and J shed 5 bases, with 14 bases lying between them. The CDR3 loop spans 15 amino acids. This CDR3 is CASSLVRGGATEAFF. The CDR3 DNA reads as TGTGCCAGCAGCTTAGTCCGCGGCGGTGCTACTGAAGCTTTCTTT.

This clonotype was observed at least ten times. The chain combines TRBV7-3 with TRBJ2-2; D is undetermined. This CDR3 has 14 residues. Between the trimmed V and J ends, which lost 5 bases and 2 bases, there was a span of 9 bases. Germline loops: CDR1 SGHTA, CDR2 FQGTGA. CDR3 bases: TGTGCCAGCAGCCTAGGACGTAACACCGGGGAGCTGTTTTTT. Amino acids: CASSLGRNTGELFF.

This chain links TRBV4-1 with TRBJ1-3, with a tentative D call TRBD1 (5 bases). Trimming took 1 base from V and 0 from J, leaving 7 bases between them. The CDR3 has 15 residues. Germline CDR1 MGHRA, CDR2 YSYEKL. The CDR3 DNA follows: TGCGCCAGCAGCCAAGGCGGGGCCTCTGGAAACACCATATATTTT. Translation: CASSQGGASGNTIYF.

Many counts were recorded for this clonotype. The V and J genes are TRBV2 and TRBJ1-1, with 7 bases matching TRBD1. The germline V gene has CDR1 SNHLY and CDR2 FYNNEI. This CDR3 has 12 residues. The V and J ends lost 5 bases and 8 bases, in that order; junction bases with no gene match: 5. The CDR3 loop is CASSYGQVEAFF. CDR3 sequence (DNA): TGTGCCAGCAGTTATGGACAGGTCGAAGCTTTCTTT.

This clonotype was counted ten times or more. The V call is TRBV6-1, the J call TRBJ1-2; D ambiguous. The CDR3 loop spans 12 amino acids. Germline V gives CDR1 MNHNS, CDR2 SASEGT. V was trimmed by 7 bases and J by 6 bases, leaving 12 bases between them. The CDR3 is CASIGGSDGYTF. The CDR3 nucleotides read TGTGCCAGCATCGGAGGGTCAGATGGCTACACCTTC.

The gene calls are TRBV9 and TRBJ2-2, with D possibly TRBD1 on 5 matching bases. Germline V lookup: CDR1 SGDLS, CDR2 YYNGEE. Trimming pared 3 bases from V and 4 bases from J, leaving 16 bases between. This CDR3 region has 16 residues. CDR3 coding DNA: TGTGCCAGCAGCGCGAAAGGGGTAGCCGGCACCGGGGAGCTGTTTTTT. Protein: CASSAKGVAGTGELFF. Supplemented by reference TRBV9 and TRBJ2-2, the full variable domain reads DSGVTQTPKHLITATGQRVTLRCSPRSGDLSVYWYQQSLDQGLQFLIQYYNGEERAKGNILERFSAQQFPDLHSELNLSSLELGDSALYFCASSAKGVAGTGELFFGEGSRLTVL.

The CDR3 is CSARDPTGGANEKLFF. The CDR3 region has the DNA TGCAGTGCTAGAGACCCTACAGGGGGGGCTAATGAAAAACTGTTTTTT. The chain uses TRBV20-1 and TRBJ1-4; the match to TRBD1 covers 8 bases. Losses at the gene ends were 0 bases for V and 3 bases for J; bases not matched to a gene: 6. The length of the CDR3 is 16 residues. Germline V gene lookup returns CDR1 DFQATT and CDR2 SNEGSKA (reference sequence).